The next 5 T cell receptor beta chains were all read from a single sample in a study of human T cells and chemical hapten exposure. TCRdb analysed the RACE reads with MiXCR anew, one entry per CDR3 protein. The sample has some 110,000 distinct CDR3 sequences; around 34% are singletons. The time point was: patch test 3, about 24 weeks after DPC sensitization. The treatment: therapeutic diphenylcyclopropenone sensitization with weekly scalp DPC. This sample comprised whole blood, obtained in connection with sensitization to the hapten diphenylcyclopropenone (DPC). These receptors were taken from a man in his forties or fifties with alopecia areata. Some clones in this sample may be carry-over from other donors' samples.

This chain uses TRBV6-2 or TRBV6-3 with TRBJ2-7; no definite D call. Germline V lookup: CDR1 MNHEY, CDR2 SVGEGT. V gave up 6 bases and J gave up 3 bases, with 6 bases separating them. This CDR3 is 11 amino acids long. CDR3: CASREVYEQYF. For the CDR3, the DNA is TGTGCCAGCAGGGAAGTCTACGAGCAGTACTTC.

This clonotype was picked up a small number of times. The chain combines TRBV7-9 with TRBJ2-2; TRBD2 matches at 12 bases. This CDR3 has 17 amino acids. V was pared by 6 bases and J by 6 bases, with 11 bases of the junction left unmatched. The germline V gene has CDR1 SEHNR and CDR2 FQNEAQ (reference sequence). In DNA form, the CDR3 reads TGTGCCAGCAGTCCCTCGACTAGCGGGAGTACCTCCGGGGAGCTGTTTTTT. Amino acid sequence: CASSPSTSGSTSGELFF.

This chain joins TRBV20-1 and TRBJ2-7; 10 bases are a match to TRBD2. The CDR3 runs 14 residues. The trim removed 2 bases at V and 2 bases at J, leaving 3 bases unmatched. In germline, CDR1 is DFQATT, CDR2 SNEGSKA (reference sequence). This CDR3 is CSARSLAGAYEQYF. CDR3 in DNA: TGCAGTGCTAGATCTCTAGCGGGAGCCTACGAGCAGTACTTC.

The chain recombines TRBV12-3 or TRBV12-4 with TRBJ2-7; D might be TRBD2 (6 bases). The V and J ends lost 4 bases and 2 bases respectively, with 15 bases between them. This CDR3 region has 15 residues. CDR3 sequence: CASSSTGRPPYEQYF. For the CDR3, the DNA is TGTGCCAGCAGTTCGACCGGGAGACCTCCCTACGAGCAGTACTTC.

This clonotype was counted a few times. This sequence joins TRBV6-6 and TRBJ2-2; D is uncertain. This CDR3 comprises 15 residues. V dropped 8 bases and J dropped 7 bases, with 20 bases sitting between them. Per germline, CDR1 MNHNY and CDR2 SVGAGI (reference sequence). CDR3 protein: CASLPQVQGIGELFF. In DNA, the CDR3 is TGTGCCAGCCTCCCTCAGGTTCAAGGGATCGGGGAGCTGTTTTTT.